Shown below are 18 T cell receptor beta chains from a single sample sequenced in a study of cytomegalovirus exposure and HLA in healthy donors (dated by TCRdb to 2015 to 2018). The method behind the library was the immunoSEQ multiplex PCR assay. The multiplex PCR relied on a mix of 60 forward primers for TCR Vbeta segments and 13 reverse primers for TCR Jbeta segments. As stored in TCRdb, this immuneACCESS dataset retains in-frame rearrangements with V and J assigned. A fraction of the clones does not appear; measured against another copy, unresolved V genes explain less than half of the discrepancy, and the remainder lacks a known reason. The sample yields some 140,000 clones; about 74% were counted once. Of the sample, 4.3% falls within the top ten clones. The specimen sequenced was PBMCs. The receptors derive from a man aged 18 to 35 in good health and CMV-seropositive.

V and J are TRBV19 and TRBJ2-3; 10 bases align to TRBD2. V was pared by 5 bases and J by 5 bases, with 10 bases of the junction left unmatched. Per germline, CDR1 LNHDA and CDR2 SQIVND (reference sequence). The CDR3 runs to 16 residues. CDR3 sequence reads: CASSPRSGRAIDTQYF. The CDR3 region has the DNA TGTGCCAGTAGTCCCCGCAGCGGGAGGGCTATAGATACGCAGTATTTT. Using reference TRBV19 and TRBJ2-3 for the parts outside the CDR3, the full variable domain is DGGITQSPKYLFRKEGQNVTLSCEQNLNHDAMYWYRQDPGQGLRLIYYSQIVNDFQKGDIAEGYSVSREKKESFPLTVTSAQKNPTAFYLCASSPRSGRAIDTQYFGPGTRLTVL.

This clone was recorded a few times. The rearrangement uses TRBV29-1 and TRBJ1-2; D is possibly TRBD1 (5 bases). Germline V gene sequence: CDR1 SQVTM, CDR2 ANQGSEA. V was cut by 5 bases and J by 5 bases, with 9 bases left in between. The CDR3 has 11 residues. CDR3 DNA sequence: TGCAGCGTTAACCAGGGTTATGGCTACACCTTC. Its translation is CSVNQGYGYTF. The variable domain in full, completed from reference TRBV29-1 and TRBJ1-2, reads SAVISQKPSRDICQRGTSLTIQCQVDSQVTMMFWYRQQPGQSLTLIATANQGSEATYESGFVIDKFPISRPNLTFSTLTVSNMSPEDSSIYLCSVNQGYGYTFGSGTRLTVV.

This rearrangement joins TRBV29-1 to TRBJ1-2, with TRBD1 matching 7 bases. Germline-derived CDR1 and CDR2 are SQVTM and ANQGSEA. This CDR3 has 11 residues. CDR3 nucleotides: TGCACGTTTTCCGGGACAGACGGCTACACCTTC. Protein sequence: CTFSGTDGYTF.

This chain links TRBV6-5 with TRBJ2-5, with 12 bases that match TRBD2. The CDR3 is 15 residues long. Trimming at V came to 5 bases and at J to 2 bases, leaving 3 bases not matched to a gene. Per the germline V gene, CDR1 is MNHEY and CDR2 is SVGAGI. The CDR3 spells CASSLGLAGQETQYF. The CDR3 DNA reads TGTGCCAGCAGTCTAGGACTAGCGGGGCAAGAGACCCAGTACTTC.

Here the CDR3 reads CAWRGTMNSPLHF. The CDR3 nucleotides read TGTGCCTGGAGGGGGACAATGAATTCACCCCTCCACTTT. The genes are TRBV30 and TRBJ1-6; D is possibly TRBD1 (6 bases). The CDR3 extends over 13 amino acids. The germline V gene encodes CDR1 GTSNPN and CDR2 SVGIG (reference sequence). Trimming stripped 3 bases from V and 7 bases from J, with 10 bases between.

About this clone: One end of the junction does not line up with germline, which may come from a read error. The chain employs TRBV7-7 and TRBJ2-2; no reliable D call. Germline lookup yields CDR1 SSHAT and CDR2 FNYEAQ (reference sequence). This CDR3 has 13 amino acids. Here the CDR3 reads CASSSVNTGELFF. CDR3 nucleotide sequence: TGTGCTAGCAGCTCTGTGAACACCGGGGAGCTGTTTTTT.

The J gene is TRBJ2-7, the V gene TRBV6-6, with 8 nucleotides matching TRBD1. With V trimmed by 7 bases and J by 3 bases, 8 bases remained unmatched. This CDR3 spans 14 amino acids. The germline V gene encodes CDR1 MNHNY and CDR2 SVGAGI (reference sequence). This CDR3 is CASNGQGSFYEQYF. The CDR3 DNA follows: TGTGCCAGCAATGGACAGGGATCATTCTACGAGCAGTACTTC.

This sequence joins TRBV29-1 and TRBJ1-4, with D unresolved. The V gene's germline CDR1 is SQVTM and CDR2 ANQGSEA. V was clipped by 4 bases and J by 3 bases, with 9 bases between them. The CDR3 has 13 amino acids. The CDR3 loop is CSVVVGANEKLFF. The CDR3 nucleotides are TGCAGCGTTGTGGTCGGGGCTAATGAAAAACTGTTTTTT. Together with reference TRBV29-1 and TRBJ1-4, the CDR3 gives the full variable domain: SAVISQKPSRDICQRGTSLTIQCQVDSQVTMMFWYRQQPGQSLTLIATANQGSEATYESGFVIDKFPISRPNLTFSTLTVSNMSPEDSSIYLCSVVVGANEKLFFGSGTQLSVL.

This clone was seen a handful of times. CDR3 nucleotide sequence: TGCGCCAGCAGCTTGCTGACAAACAATGAGCAGTTCTTC. It specifies CASSLLTNNEQFF. The chain recombines TRBV5-1 with TRBJ2-1, with D unresolved. This CDR3 is built from 13 residues. CDR1 SGHRS and CDR2 YFSETQ come from the germline V gene. Trimming left V 1 base short and J 5 bases short, with 7 bases between.

The chain links TRBV4-3 to TRBJ2-5, with D possibly TRBD1 on 6 matching bases. Trimming pared 1 base from V and 2 bases from J, leaving 17 bases between. CDR1 LGHNA and CDR2 YSLEER come from the germline V gene. The CDR3 contains 17 residues. The CDR3 protein is CASSQGLGTTYQETQYF. In nucleotides, the CDR3 is TGCGCCAGCAGCCAAGGGTTAGGGACAACCTATCAAGAGACCCAGTACTTC.

The V gene is TRBV6-6, the J gene TRBJ1-5; D is undetermined. Looked up from germline, CDR1 is MNHNY and CDR2 is SVGAGI (reference sequence). The ends were cut back, 5 bases at V and 3 bases at J, with 8 bases in the middle. The CDR3 totals 13 residues. DNA of the CDR3: TGTGCCAGCAGTGCGGGCGCCAATCAGCCCCAGCATTTT. Its translation: CASSAGANQPQHF.

The CDR3 loop reads CASSTPFGVNEQFF. CDR3 nucleotides: TGTGCCAGCAGTACCCCCTTCGGGGTCAATGAGCAGTTCTTC. The chain couples TRBV28 to TRBJ2-1, with TRBD2 as a possible D gene (5 bases). The germline V and J ends were trimmed by 5 bases and 6 bases, with 14 bases remaining between them. CDR1 is MDHEN, CDR2 SYDVKM, per germline. The CDR3 has 14 residues.

The gene calls are TRBV5-1 and TRBJ2-1, with TRBD1 identical over 10 bases. The CDR3 has 14 residues. Germline V lookup: CDR1 SGHRS, CDR2 YFSETQ. Trimming took 7 bases from V and 8 from J; bases not matched to a gene: 9. CDR3 DNA sequence: TGCGCCAGCTGCCTTCGACAGGGGGCCCATGAGCAGTTCTTC. This translates into CASCLRQGAHEQFF.

Concerning this clone itself: In this CDR3 the conserved last residue, phenylalanine or tryptophan, is missing, so a read error is likely. The chain joins TRBV5-3 to TRBJ2-7; 8 bases are a match to TRBD1. TRBV5-3 is marked as an open reading frame, function uncertain. The V and J ends lost 9 bases and 4 bases, in that order; junction bases with no gene match: 3. CDR3 size: 11 residues. The CDR3 sequence is CAIWTGYEQYL. CDR3 DNA sequence: TGTGCCATATGGACAGGGTACGAGCAGTACCTC.

The chain uses TRBV27 and TRBJ1-4; 7 bases match TRBD1. CDR3 length equals 14 residues. Germline values: CDR1 MNHEY, CDR2 SMNVEV (reference sequence). Trimming at V came to 2 bases and at J to 8 bases, leaving 5 bases not matched to a gene. The CDR3 spells CASSLRQGIEKLFF. The CDR3 DNA follows: TGTGCCAGCAGTTTACGACAGGGTATCGAAAAACTGTTTTTT.

The chain couples TRBV2 to TRBJ1-1; maybe TRBD1 (6 bases). Deletions cut 0 bases from V and 10 bases from J, with 15 bases between. Looked up from germline, CDR1 is SNHLY and CDR2 is FYNNEI. The CDR3 has 14 residues. In DNA form, the CDR3 reads TGTGCCAGCAGTGAAGCCACACAGGGAGCAGGAGCTTTCTTT. This encodes CASSEATQGAGAFF.

This sequence joins TRBV4-2 and TRBJ1-6, with 12 bases aligning to TRBD1. J lost 11 bases, V lost 5 bases, and 10 bases had no gene match. The CDR3 loop spans 16 amino acids. Germline V lookup: CDR1 LGHNA, CDR2 YNFKEQ. Written as DNA, the CDR3 is TGTGCCAGCAGCAGCCTTTCGTGGGACAGGGGGCCACCCCTCCACTTT. Protein sequence: CASSSLSWDRGPPLHF.

V gene TRBV28 combines with J gene TRBJ1-4, with D uncertain. The CDR3 has 14 amino acids. In germline, CDR1 is MDHEN, CDR2 SYDVKM. V dropped 2 bases and J dropped 8 bases, with 12 bases sitting between them. CDR3 DNA sequence: TGTGCCAGCAGTTTAGGGAGGACCGGGGAAAAACTGTTTTTT. Translation: CASSLGRTGEKLFF.